The 22 T cell receptor beta chains reported below all come from one sample, sequenced in a study of vaccination and CD4 T cells after COVID-19. What these receptors recognize is not known. Sample treatment: roughly 10-day PBMC culture with coronavirus spike peptide pools or control peptides (ViraFEST assay). At the Johns Hopkins FTIC core, DNA taken from cultured CD4+ T cells was sequenced by way of the Oncomine TCR Beta short-read assay. From the PCR reads, TCRdb called clonotypes with MiXCR, one entry per CDR3 protein. This sample has about 24,000 distinct CDR3 sequences; around three fifths occur once, and the top ten carry approximately 7.8%. Sequenced: CD4+ T cells from blood, cultured in vitro. Source of these receptors: a human donor who had recovered from COVID-19.

This clonotype was counted a single time. The V and J genes are TRBV10-1 and TRBJ2-1, with TRBD2 matching 12 bases. V was pared by 3 bases and J by 3 bases, with 6 bases of the junction left unmatched. This CDR3 is built from 17 residues. Germline V gene data show CDR1 as WNHNN and CDR2 as SYGVQD (reference sequence). The CDR3, as DNA: TGCGCCAGCAGTGACGGAGCTAGCGGGAGGGTCTACAATGAGCAGTTCTTC. Its translation: CASSDGASGRVYNEQFF.

The chain recombines TRBV11-2 with TRBJ1-2, with 9 bases lining up with TRBD1. CDR3 size: 16 residues. Losses at the gene ends were 6 bases for V and 6 bases for J; bases not matched to a gene: 14. Germline CDR1 reads SGHAT; CDR2 reads FQNNGV. CDR3 region: CASRRPAQGARHGYTF. CDR3 coding DNA: TGTGCCAGCAGGCGTCCCGCACAGGGGGCCCGCCATGGCTACACCTTC.

J is TRBJ2-2 and V is TRBV20-1; D not certain. Germline V lookup: CDR1 DFQATT, CDR2 SNEGSKA (reference sequence). Trimming took off 0 bases at V and 7 bases at J, with 12 bases between the two ends. The length of the CDR3 is 14 residues. The CDR3 nucleotides read TGCAGTGCTAGAGATGAGAAAGGAGTCGGGGAGCTGTTTTTT. Amino acids: CSARDEKGVGELFF.

The genes are TRBV7-9 and TRBJ2-5; possibly TRBD1 for D (6 bases). The CDR3 extends over 14 amino acids. Per germline, CDR1 SEHNR and CDR2 FQNEAQ (reference sequence). V lost 2 bases and J 7 bases, leaving 14 bases between the germline ends. CDR3 sequence: CASSLSGGGGTQYF. As DNA, the CDR3 is TGTGCCAGCAGCTTAAGTGGGGGCGGTGGGACCCAGTACTTC.

The chain uses TRBV20-1 and TRBJ1-1, with D maybe TRBD1 (6 bases). Per germline, CDR1 DFQATT and CDR2 SNEGSKA (reference sequence). The CDR3 loop spans 13 amino acids. V was trimmed by 4 bases and J by 0 bases, leaving 9 bases between them. CDR3 loop: CSATGQLNTEAFF. The CDR3 DNA is TGCAGTGCTACTGGACAGTTGAACACTGAAGCTTTCTTT.

J is TRBJ1-1 and V is TRBV14; the D gene is possibly TRBD1 (5 bases). The V gene lost 4 bases and the J gene lost 0 bases, with 12 bases spanning the gap. In germline, CDR1 is SGHDN, CDR2 FVKESK. The CDR3 spans 15 residues. CDR3 sequence (DNA): TGTGCCAGCAGCCCCGTTGGGGCCTTGAACACTGAAGCTTTCTTT. Translation gives CASSPVGALNTEAFF.

This clonotype was seen a single time. The gene calls are TRBV24-1 and TRBJ2-7; TRBD2 might be the D (5 bases). Between the trimmed V and J ends, which lost 1 base and 0 bases, there was a span of 9 bases. The CDR3 length is 15 residues. Germline V gives CDR1 KGHDR, CDR2 SFDVKD. The CDR3 region is CATSDFRTRSYEQYF. In nucleotides, the CDR3 is TGTGCCACCAGTGATTTCCGGACTCGCTCCTACGAGCAGTACTTC.

This clonotype appeared a few times. V gene TRBV19 combines with J gene TRBJ2-3; D unresolved. In germline, CDR1 is LNHDA, CDR2 SQIVND (reference sequence). The length of the CDR3 is 13 residues. The V gene lost 3 bases and the J gene lost 9 bases, with 13 bases spanning the gap. DNA for the CDR3: TGTGCCAGTAGTATGAGAGAAGCCGGCACGCAGTATTTT. Protein sequence: CASSMREAGTQYF.

This clonotype was observed a handful of times. The chain uses TRBV7-2 and TRBJ1-1; D is undetermined. The V end was cut by 5 bases, the J end by 8 bases, with 12 bases between. The CDR3 loop spans 12 amino acids. Looked up from germline, CDR1 is SGHTA and CDR2 is FQGNSA. CDR3: CASSLYTFEAFF. Here the CDR3 DNA reads TGTGCCAGCAGCCTATACACGTTCGAAGCTTTCTTT.

This clonotype was picked up a small number of times. This rearrangement joins TRBV28 to TRBJ1-3; 10 positions agree with TRBD1. In germline, CDR1 is MDHEN, CDR2 SYDVKM. After removal of 5 bases from V and 8 bases from J, the junction contained 6 bases not matched to a gene. The CDR3 extends over 14 amino acids. The CDR3 spells CASSRPGTGDTIYF. The CDR3 region has the DNA TGTGCCAGCAGTCGTCCCGGGACAGGGGACACCATATATTTT.

The CDR3 DNA reads TGTGCCAGCAGTTCGCCGGGACGGAGAAGCAATCAGCCCCAGCATTTT. This sequence encodes CASSSPGRRSNQPQHF. The chain combines TRBV2 with TRBJ1-5, with D tentatively TRBD1 (5 bases). The CDR3 covers 16 residues. Between the trimmed V and J ends, which lost 5 bases and 1 base, there was a span of 15 bases. Germline assignment: CDR1 SNHLY and CDR2 FYNNEI.

V gene TRBV20-1 combines with J gene TRBJ2-1; a weak D match, TRBD1 (5 bases). This CDR3 region has 12 residues. From germline, CDR1 is DFQATT and CDR2 SNEGSKA (reference sequence). V was clipped by 8 bases and J by 4 bases, with 12 bases between them. Here the CDR3 DNA reads TGCAGTCCCTTGGGGCCATACAATGAGCAGTTCTTC. Its protein product is CSPLGPYNEQFF.

This clonotype was counted a few times. The chain carries TRBV6-1 and TRBJ1-2; 7 bases agree with TRBD1. After removal of 5 bases from V and 7 bases from J, the junction contained 7 bases not matched to a gene. The germline gives CDR1 MNHNS, CDR2 SASEGT. The length of the CDR3 is 13 residues. This CDR3 is CASSRTGAGGYTF. The CDR3 bases are TGTGCCAGCAGTCGAACAGGGGCTGGTGGCTACACCTTC.

The gene calls are TRBV15 and TRBJ1-1; D is perhaps TRBD1 (6 bases). CDR1 is LNHNV, CDR2 YYDKDF, per germline (reference sequence). This CDR3 comprises 18 residues. V was pared by 0 bases and J by 3 bases, with 20 bases between. CDR3 loop: CATSRDNPLREGDTEAFF. DNA for the CDR3: TGTGCCACCAGCAGAGATAACCCTCTTCGGGAGGGGGACACTGAAGCTTTCTTT.

The chain carries TRBV20-1 and TRBJ2-1, with TRBD2 matching over 7 bases. The CDR3 extends over 17 amino acids. J gave up 4 bases and V 0 bases, and 12 bases lay outside the gene matches. Germline V gives CDR1 DFQATT, CDR2 SNEGSKA (reference sequence). CDR3 loop: CSARDLPGLAAYNEQFF. The CDR3 DNA reads as TGCAGTGCTAGAGATCTCCCGGGCCTAGCGGCGTACAATGAGCAGTTCTTC.

This clonotype occurred once. One junction end does not reproduce the germline sequence, and a read error may be involved. The V gene is TRBV2, the J gene TRBJ2-7; 8 bases map to TRBD2. This CDR3 has 15 amino acids. CDR1 is SNHLY and CDR2 is FYNNEI in the germline V gene. The CDR3 loop is CAGSAGSGSRYEQYF. The CDR3 nucleotides read TGTGCCGGCAGTGCGGGGAGCGGGAGTCGCTACGAGCAGTACTTC.

The V call is TRBV7-3, the J call TRBJ2-5; TRBD1 or TRBD2 may be the D gene (5 bases each). CDR1 is SGHTA, CDR2 FQGTGA, per germline. This CDR3 spans 14 amino acids. The V and J ends lost 3 bases and 5 bases respectively, with 13 bases between them. DNA for the CDR3: TGTGCCAGCAGCTTTGGGACCCGCGGGGAGACCCAGTACTTC. Translated, it gives CASSFGTRGETQYF.

This clonotype occurred a few times. V and J are TRBV20-1 and TRBJ1-5, with 9 bases fitting TRBD1. The CDR3 covers 18 residues. CDR1 is DFQATT and CDR2 is SNEGSKA in the germline V gene (reference sequence). With V trimmed by 0 bases and J by 3 bases, 12 bases remained unmatched. CDR3 residues: CSARDLDRGFLPNQPQHF. CDR3 DNA sequence: TGCAGTGCTAGAGATTTGGACAGGGGCTTTCTCCCCAATCAGCCCCAGCATTTT.

The rearrangement joins TRBV19 to TRBJ1-1; D may be TRBD1 (6 bases). This CDR3 region has 15 residues. Trimming took 7 bases from V and 1 from J, leaving 16 bases between them. Germline CDR1 reads LNHDA; CDR2 reads SQIVND (reference sequence). CDR3 bases: TGTGCCAGTACCTTCCCCGGGGGCGGGAACACTGAAGCTTTCTTT. Its translation: CASTFPGGGNTEAFF.

The gene calls are TRBV6-1 and TRBJ2-3; tentatively, D is TRBD1 (5 bases). Germline lookup yields CDR1 MNHNS and CDR2 SASEGT. With 8 bases removed from V and 9 bases from J, the gap between germline ends came to 12 bases. The CDR3 loop spans 11 amino acids. The CDR3 is CASQGSETQYF. CDR3 bases: TGTGCCAGCCAGGGCTCCGAGACGCAGTATTTT.

This clonotype was detected only a few times. The chain has TRBV20-1 and TRBJ1-5; D possibly corresponds to TRBD1 (5 bases). The V gene lost 3 bases and the J gene lost 6 bases, with 12 bases spanning the gap. There are 13 residues in the CDR3. The germline V gene encodes CDR1 DFQATT and CDR2 SNEGSKA (reference sequence). CDR3 residues: CSASWGGAQPQHF. For the CDR3, the DNA is TGCAGTGCTAGTTGGGGTGGGGCTCAGCCCCAGCATTTT.

This chain uses TRBV20-1 with TRBJ2-2; 11 bases match TRBD2. The CDR3 has 18 amino acids. J was trimmed by 3 bases and V by 0 bases; bases with no gene match: 9. Per the germline V gene, CDR1 is DFQATT and CDR2 is SNEGSKA (reference sequence). The CDR3 here is CSARDYHSGRADTGELFF. The CDR3, as DNA: TGCAGTGCTAGAGACTATCATAGCGGGAGGGCCGACACCGGGGAGCTGTTTTTT.